This T cell receptor (beta chain) was obtained from a study of T cells in localized non-small cell lung cancer. The study's findings and limits: Paired adjacent lung recovered a median around 60 of the top 100 tumor clones. Longer overall survival was seen with higher T cell density measured in blood. Compared with tumor, uninvolved adjacent lung displayed greater T cell clonality, ranking highest overall. Sequencing involved a lone tumor region, leaving heterogeneity possible.

As for this clone: The antigen remains undetermined.

This CDR3 has 11 amino acids. Deletions cut 6 bases from V and 5 bases from J, with 7 bases between. Looked up from germline, CDR1 is LNHDA and CDR2 is SQIVND (reference sequence). The protocol was immunoSEQ multiplex PCR, while the TCRdb copy is restricted to in-frame clones and leaves out a portion. The repertoire includes almost 5,500 clones, about 85% of them detected once, and approximately 9% sits in the top ten. This sequence joins TRBV19 and TRBJ2-5; D remains ambiguous. The starting material was PBMCs, obtained before any cancer treatment. This receptor was obtained from a woman aged 40 to 75 with stage II lung adenocarcinoma. In nucleotides, the CDR3 is TGTGCCAGTAGGTCCCGGGAGACCCAGTACTTC. Its translation: CASRSRETQYF.